A single sample gave rise to the 15 T cell receptor beta chains below, sequenced in a study of cytotoxic CD8 clonotypes in ibrutinib-treated CLL. TCRdb's copy holds only in-frame clones and misses some; the assay was immunoSEQ multiplex PCR. The table has under 200,000 clones, roughly 80% seen once. The material sequenced was PBMCs, taken after 24 months of ibrutinib treatment. Receptors were obtained from a human donor with chronic lymphocytic leukemia.

The CDR3 here is CSVEGGRTLYNEQFF. The CDR3 bases are TGCAGCGTTGAAGGAGGCAGGACACTCTACAATGAGCAGTTCTTC. V usage is TRBV29-1 and J usage is TRBJ2-1; maybe TRBD1 (5 bases). Trimming left V 1 base short and J 3 bases short, with 13 bases between. CDR3 length: 15 amino acids. Per germline, CDR1 SQVTM and CDR2 ANQGSEA.

This chain joins TRBV27 and TRBJ1-1; D unresolved. V was shortened by 5 bases and J by 1 base, with 17 bases between the two germline ends. The CDR3 totals 16 residues. Germline V CDR1 and CDR2: MNHEY, SMNVEV (reference sequence). The CDR3 protein is CASSPPRKGGNTEAFF. DNA for the CDR3: TGTGCCAGCAGTCCCCCGCGGAAGGGAGGGAACACTGAAGCTTTCTTT.

The chain uses TRBV6-1 and TRBJ2-2; 8 bases are shared with TRBD1. Per the germline V gene, CDR1 is MNHNS and CDR2 is SASEGT. Trimming removed 3 bases from V and 5 bases from J; junction bases left unmatched: 5. The CDR3 runs 15 residues. The CDR3 region has the DNA TGTGCCAGCAGTGAGGCCAGGGGGCCAACCGGGGAGCTGTTTTTT. Its translation: CASSEARGPTGELFF.

This clone was recorded only once. The chain employs TRBV7-3 and TRBJ2-3; TRBD2 aligns across 12 bases. The trim removed 6 bases at V and 6 bases at J, leaving 7 bases unmatched. The CDR3 runs to 15 residues. Germline CDR1 and CDR2: SGHTA and FQGTGA. The CDR3 DNA reads TGTGCCAGCAGGCCGACTAGCGGGAGTTGGGATACGCAGTATTTT. Translating gives CASRPTSGSWDTQYF.

V usage is TRBV5-1 and J usage is TRBJ2-7; D ambiguous. CDR1 is SGHRS, CDR2 YFSETQ, per germline. CDR3 length: 13 residues. Trimming pared 5 bases from V and 0 bases from J, leaving 9 bases between. CDR3 sequence (DNA): TGCGCCAGCAGTACTGGAATCTCCTACGAGCAGTACTTC. This codes for CASSTGISYEQYF.

The genes are TRBV6-1 and TRBJ1-2, with TRBD1 as a possible D gene (6 bases). CDR3 length: 14 amino acids. Germline V gene sequence: CDR1 MNHNS, CDR2 SASEGT. The V end lost 5 bases, the J end lost 8 bases, and 18 bases lay between the germline ends. The CDR3 region has the DNA TGTGCCAGCAGTCGGAATACAGGGAAATCGGGCTACACCTTC. Translation gives CASSRNTGKSGYTF.

This clone has more than one count but fewer than ten. J is TRBJ2-6 and V is TRBV18; D is unclear. This CDR3 region has 16 residues. V was trimmed by 1 base and J by 3 bases, leaving 10 bases between them. CDR1 KGHSH and CDR2 LQKENI come from the germline V gene. Written as DNA, the CDR3 is TGTGCCAGCTCACCACGAGAGTCTGGTGGGGCCAACGTCCTGACTTTC. Protein product: CASSPRESGGANVLTF.

This clone was observed once. The chain carries TRBV7-6 and TRBJ2-1; perhaps TRBD2 as D (6 bases). The germline CDR1 and CDR2 sequences are SGHVS and FNYEAQ. The ends were cut back, 5 bases at V and 9 bases at J, with 8 bases in the middle. The CDR3 length is 11 residues. In nucleotides, the CDR3 is TGTGCCAGCAGCCACGGGGGTGAGCAGTTCTTC. This translates into CASSHGGEQFF.

This clone was seen only a few times. V and J are TRBV6-1 and TRBJ2-2; the match to TRBD1 covers 11 bases. J lost 3 bases, V lost 9 bases, and 3 bases had no gene match. Germline loops: CDR1 MNHNS, CDR2 SASEGT. The CDR3 length is 14 residues. The CDR3: CASGTGGHTGELFF. The CDR3 DNA is TGTGCCAGTGGGACAGGGGGTCACACCGGGGAGCTGTTTTTT.

This clone was picked up a small number of times. The chain is built from TRBV19 and TRBJ2-3; D may be TRBD2 (5 bases). Trimming took 5 bases from V and 5 from J, leaving 11 bases between them. Germline loops: CDR1 LNHDA, CDR2 SQIVND (reference sequence). The CDR3 has 13 residues. Written as DNA, the CDR3 is TGTGCCAGTAGTGGCTCCCGGGGAGATACGCAGTATTTT. Translation: CASSGSRGDTQYF.

The V gene is TRBV19, the J gene TRBJ1-1, with TRBD1 matching over 7 bases. The CDR3 has 14 residues. Germline V gene data show CDR1 as LNHDA and CDR2 as SQIVND (reference sequence). The V segment lost 6 bases and the J segment 2 bases; nucleotides outside the gene matches: 6. The CDR3 protein is CASRGTGENTEAFF. The CDR3 nucleotides read TGTGCCAGTAGGGGTACAGGGGAAAACACTGAAGCTTTCTTT. Full variable domain (remainder filled in from reference TRBV19 and TRBJ1-1): DGGITQSPKYLFRKEGQNVTLSCEQNLNHDAMYWYRQDPGQGLRLIYYSQIVNDFQKGDIAEGYSVSREKKESFPLTVTSAQKNPTAFYLCASRGTGENTEAFFGQGTRLTVV.

The chain combines TRBV27 with TRBJ2-7, with 7 bases matching TRBD2. The CDR3 runs to 13 residues. Germline CDR1 MNHEY, CDR2 SMNVEV (reference sequence). V lost 6 bases to trimming and J lost 4 bases; unmatched junction nucleotides: 6. The CDR3, as DNA: TGTGCCAGCAGCCGTAGCGGGCCTTACGAGCAGTACTTC. Translated, it gives CASSRSGPYEQYF.

This chain uses TRBV19 with TRBJ1-1; D is ambiguous. The CDR3 is 12 residues long. Trimming pared 1 base from V and 4 bases from J, leaving 4 bases between. Germline lookup yields CDR1 LNHDA and CDR2 SQIVND (reference sequence). The CDR3 nucleotides are TGTGCCAGTAGTATAGGCCTCACTGAAGCTTTCTTT. Protein product: CASSIGLTEAFF.

The V call is TRBV5-1, the J call TRBJ2-3, with TRBD2 matching 14 bases. From germline, CDR1 is SGHRS and CDR2 YFSETQ. The CDR3 consists of 18 residues. After removal of 0 bases from V and 3 bases from J, the junction contained 6 bases not matched to a gene. The CDR3 DNA is TGCGCCAGCAGCTTGGCCCCGGGACTAGCGGGAGTGACAGATACGCAGTATTTT. Residues: CASSLAPGLAGVTDTQYF.

The chain carries TRBV9 and TRBJ2-7; D may correspond to TRBD1 or TRBD2 (5 bases each). The CDR3 consists of 16 residues. Trimming removed 4 bases from V and 2 bases from J, with 19 bases in between. Germline V gene sequence: CDR1 SGDLS, CDR2 YYNGEE. The CDR3 DNA reads as TGTGCCAGCAGCCCCCAGGGCGACGGGACGCCCTACGAGCAGTACTTC. This sequence encodes CASSPQGDGTPYEQYF. The full variable domain, its missing parts supplied by reference TRBV9 and TRBJ2-7, is DSGVTQTPKHLITATGQRVTLRCSPRSGDLSVYWYQQSLDQGLQFLIQYYNGEERAKGNILERFSAQQFPDLHSELNLSSLELGDSALYFCASSPQGDGTPYEQYFGPGTRLTVT.